The 30 T cell receptor beta chains below all came from one sample that was sequenced in a study of T-cell memory formation after mild COVID-19. TCRdb independently ran MiXCR on the 5' RACE reads; one entry per CDR3 protein. The sample lists 340,000 or so distinct CDR3 sequences, under 15% occurring once. The source material was PBMCs or a T cell subset sorted from them (not recorded which). These receptors were taken from a man between 18 and 29 years old who had mild COVID-19 (a few samples of this study predate the infection). Cell type and time point are not known.

This chain joins TRBV18 and TRBJ2-5; possible D gene TRBD1, 6 bases. The V gene lost 6 bases and the J gene lost 3 bases, with 11 bases spanning the gap. The CDR3 is made up of 13 amino acids. Per germline, CDR1 KGHSH and CDR2 LQKENI. The chain's CDR3 is CASSQRGKETQYF. CDR3 coding DNA: TGTGCCAGCTCTCAAAGGGGGAAAGAGACCCAGTACTTC.

This clonotype was observed a handful of times. V and J are TRBV29-1 and TRBJ2-7; tentative D call: TRBD2 (7 bases). Germline V gives CDR1 SQVTM, CDR2 ANQGSEA. The CDR3 contains 15 residues. The V end was cut by 3 bases, the J end by 3 bases, with 18 bases between. The CDR3 DNA sequence: TGCAGCGTTGATAAGGGGGGGGGCGAAGGCTACGAGCAGTACTTC. This gives the protein CSVDKGGGEGYEQYF.

The table lists this clonotype with many counts. The chain links TRBV7-8 to TRBJ2-7; unclear D gene. The CDR3 runs to 17 residues. The ends were cut back, 2 bases at V and 0 bases at J, with 17 bases in the middle. The germline V gene has CDR1 SGHVS and CDR2 FQNEAQ. CDR3 bases: TGTGCCAGCAGCTTACCGTCGGTGGCCTCGAGCTCCTACGAGCAGTACTTC. The encoded protein is CASSLPSVASSSYEQYF.

CDR3 amino acids: CASSPGQGEGETQYF. The CDR3 DNA reads as TGTGCCAGCAGCCCGGGACAGGGCGAGGGAGAGACCCAGTACTTC. This chain joins TRBV9 and TRBJ2-5; 9 bases are a match to TRBD1. There are 15 residues in the CDR3. Germline V gene data show CDR1 as SGDLS and CDR2 as YYNGEE. Unmatched junction bases numbered 8, after V lost 4 bases and J lost 4 bases.

The genes are TRBV9 and TRBJ2-1, with a weak D call TRBD2 (6 bases). V lost 2 bases and J lost 8, with 14 bases in between. The CDR3 loop spans 14 amino acids. The germline gives CDR1 SGDLS, CDR2 YYNGEE. The CDR3 DNA sequence: TGTGCCAGCAGCGTGGGCCTAGCGATACATGAGCAGTTCTTC. The encoded protein is CASSVGLAIHEQFF.

V and J are TRBV6-2 or TRBV6-3 and TRBJ2-3; possibly TRBD2 for D (6 bases). There are 14 residues in the CDR3. Between the trimmed V and J ends, which lost 10 bases and 0 bases, there was a span of 14 bases. From germline, CDR1 is MNHEY and CDR2 SVGEGT. The CDR3 reads CATGGEISTDTQYF. As DNA, the CDR3 is TGTGCCACCGGGGGAGAAATTAGCACAGATACGCAGTATTTT.

The rearrangement uses TRBV6-2 or TRBV6-3 and TRBJ2-3; no definite D call. This CDR3 has 15 amino acids. V gave up 2 bases and J gave up 1 base, with 10 bases separating them. The germline gives CDR1 MNHEY, CDR2 SVGEGT. The CDR3, as DNA: TGTGCCAGCAGTTACGGCGGTCTTCGCACAGATACGCAGTATTTT. Translated: CASSYGGLRTDTQYF.

This clonotype was observed many times. The chain has TRBV4-3 and TRBJ2-7; 7 bases align to TRBD2. The germline V gene encodes CDR1 LGHNA and CDR2 YSLEER. J was trimmed by 6 bases and V by 1 base; bases with no gene match: 0. The CDR3 sequence is 12 residues long. CDR3 loop: CASSQGGGEQYF. Here the CDR3 DNA reads TGCGCCAGCAGCCAAGGGGGGGGCGAGCAGTACTTC.

In its sample, this clonotype was seen a few times. The V gene is TRBV4-2, the J gene TRBJ1-6; D gene unclear. Between the trimmed V and J ends, which lost 0 bases and 13 bases, there was a span of 16 bases. This CDR3 has 15 amino acids. Looked up from germline, CDR1 is LGHNA and CDR2 is YNFKEQ. The CDR3 sequence is CASSQEKTARSPLHF. Here the CDR3 DNA reads TGTGCCAGCAGCCAAGAGAAGACTGCGAGGTCCCCCCTCCACTTT.

This clonotype was recorded once. A much larger clonotype is one base distant, so this may be a read error. The gene calls are TRBV4-1 and TRBJ2-5, with 12 bases matching TRBD2. The CDR3 spans 15 residues. Looked up from germline, CDR1 is MGHRA and CDR2 is YSYEKL. The CDR3 bases are TGCGTCAGCAGCCCAATGGGACTAGCGGGAGAGACCCAGTACTTC. It specifies CVSSPMGLAGETQYF.

This chain joins TRBV12-3 or TRBV12-4 and TRBJ1-2; possible D gene TRBD1, 5 bases. This CDR3 contains 15 residues. With 4 bases removed from V and 11 bases from J, the gap between germline ends came to 23 bases. The CDR3, as DNA: TGTGCCAGCAGTTGGGGCCAGGGCGAGGGCCGCAGATACACCTTC. Protein: CASSWGQGEGRRYTF.

The V call is TRBV20-1, the J call TRBJ2-3; 15 bases are shared with TRBD2. Unmatched junction bases numbered 8, after V lost 5 bases and J lost 8 bases. The CDR3 contains 15 residues. In germline, CDR1 is DFQATT, CDR2 SNEGSKA (reference sequence). This CDR3 reads CSAGTSGGRGTTQYF. CDR3 sequence (DNA): TGCAGTGCTGGGACTAGCGGGGGGCGGGGTACTACGCAGTATTTT.

This clonotype was seen a handful of times. This chain connects TRBV5-1 to TRBJ2-1; TRBD1 aligns across 11 bases. Germline CDR1 reads SGHRS; CDR2 reads YFSETQ. Trimming cost V 3 bases and J 8 bases; bases outside gene matches: 7. The CDR3 has 15 amino acids. This CDR3 is CASSSGQGVLDEQFF. DNA of the CDR3: TGCGCCAGCAGCTCGGGACAGGGGGTTTTGGATGAGCAGTTCTTC.

V and J are TRBV11-2 and TRBJ2-2; D is uncertain. The V end lost 1 base, the J end lost 8 bases, and 8 bases lay between the germline ends. The CDR3 runs to 13 residues. The germline V gene has CDR1 SGHAT and CDR2 FQNNGV. Here the CDR3 DNA reads TGTGCCAGCAGCTTAGGAATTGGGGGGGAGCTGTTTTTT. This translates into CASSLGIGGELFF. Based on the CDR3 plus reference TRBV11-2 and TRBJ2-2, the full variable domain is EAGVAQSPRYKIIEKRQSVAFWCNPISGHATLYWYQQILGQGPKLLIQFQNNGVVDDSQLPKDRFSAERLKGVDSTLKIQPAKLEDSAVYLCASSLGIGGELFFGEGSRLTVL.

The CDR3 nucleotides are TGTGCCATGAGGGACGTAAATAATGAAAAACTGTTTTTT. It encodes CAMRDVNNEKLFF. The chain has TRBV10-3 and TRBJ1-4; possibly TRBD1 for D (5 bases). The V gene lost 9 bases and the J gene lost 4 bases, with 12 bases spanning the gap. The germline CDR1 and CDR2 sequences are ENHRY and SYGVKD. The CDR3 length is 13 residues.

This clonotype was observed at least ten times. V is TRBV12-3 or TRBV12-4 and J is TRBJ1-5; weak D call: TRBD1 (6 bases). This CDR3 has 14 amino acids. V dropped 6 bases and J dropped 4 bases, with 13 bases sitting between them. CDR3 nucleotides: TGTGCCAGCAGCTCTCGGACAGAGAATCAGCCCCAGCATTTT. This encodes CASSSRTENQPQHF.

There are many counts of this clonotype. The J gene is TRBJ2-3, the V gene TRBV5-1, with TRBD2 matching over 7 bases. The CDR3 totals 16 residues. Germline V gene lookup returns CDR1 SGHRS and CDR2 YFSETQ. Germline trimming cut 0 bases from V and 1 base from J; bases unmatched to any gene: 5. CDR3 residues: CASSLAMAGGTDTQYF. The CDR3 DNA follows: TGCGCCAGCAGCTTGGCCATGGCGGGGGGCACAGATACGCAGTATTTT. The full variable domain, with the rest looked up from reference TRBV5-1 and TRBJ2-3, is KAGVTQTPRYLIKTRGQQVTLSCSPISGHRSVSWYQQTPGQGLQFLFEYFSETQRNKGNFPGRFSGRQFSNSRSEMNVSTLELGDSALYLCASSLAMAGGTDTQYFGPGTRLTVL.

This clonotype was detected ten times or more. The CDR3 coding sequence is TGCAGCGTTGAGGGATCGGGATACGAGCAGTACTTC. It specifies CSVEGSGYEQYF. The chain has TRBV29-1 and TRBJ2-7; possibly TRBD2 for D (5 bases). The CDR3 is 12 residues long. The V gene's germline CDR1 is SQVTM and CDR2 ANQGSEA. The V and J ends lost 3 bases and 4 bases respectively, with 10 bases between them.

This clonotype was recorded a few times. This chain connects TRBV18 to TRBJ1-1, with D perhaps matching TRBD1 (5 bases). The CDR3 runs 19 residues. Germline CDR1 reads KGHSH; CDR2 reads LQKENI. The V gene lost 4 bases and the J gene lost 1 base, with 25 bases spanning the gap. CDR3 bases: TGTGCCAGCTCACAAACGTCTAAGGGGCCTATACCCCCGAACACTGAAGCTTTCTTT. Translation gives CASSQTSKGPIPPNTEAFF.

The V call is TRBV19, the J call TRBJ1-5; D unclear. The germline V gene has CDR1 LNHDA and CDR2 SQIVND (reference sequence). The CDR3 totals 18 residues. V shed 7 bases and J shed 1 base, with 23 bases lying between them. CDR3 residues: CASTLTGSLLWSNQPQHF. The CDR3 region has the DNA TGTGCCAGTACCCTCACTGGATCTCTACTGTGGAGCAATCAGCCCCAGCATTTT.

This clonotype was seen ten or more times. The rearrangement links TRBV6-6 to TRBJ2-3; D unclear. The CDR3 runs to 14 residues. Trimming left V 6 bases short and J 4 bases short, with 14 bases between. Germline V gene data show CDR1 as MNHNY and CDR2 as SVGAGI (reference sequence). In nucleotides, the CDR3 is TGTGCCAGCAGCTCCAACCTCGGCCCAGATACGCAGTATTTT. Translated: CASSSNLGPDTQYF.

This clonotype was recorded a few times. V usage is TRBV7-9 and J usage is TRBJ2-2, with a weak D call TRBD1 (6 bases). The CDR3 covers 16 residues. Looked up from germline, CDR1 is SEHNR and CDR2 is FQNEAQ (reference sequence). The V gene lost 0 bases and the J gene lost 3 bases, with 11 bases spanning the gap. CDR3 residues: CASSLAGHTYTGELFF. CDR3 nucleotides: TGTGCCAGCAGCTTAGCGGGACATACATACACCGGGGAGCTGTTTTTT.

The V call is TRBV7-8, the J call TRBJ1-6; D is perhaps TRBD1 (5 bases). The germline CDR1 and CDR2 sequences are SGHVS and FQNEAQ. Trimming stripped 5 bases from V and 7 bases from J, with 15 bases between. The CDR3 totals 15 residues. CDR3 coding DNA: TGTGCCAGCAGCCAGAGGGGACCTAGGAATTCACCCCTCCACTTT. It codes for CASSQRGPRNSPLHF. Looking up the rest from reference TRBV7-8 and TRBJ1-6 gives the full variable domain: GAGVSQSPRYKVAKRGQDVALRCDPISGHVSLFWYQQALGQGPEFLTYFQNEAQLDKSGLPSDRFFAERPEGSVSTLKIQRTQQEDSAVYLCASSQRGPRNSPLHFGNGTRLTVT.

This clonotype was detected a few times. The chain uses TRBV7-9 and TRBJ2-3; D is perhaps TRBD1 (6 bases). The CDR3 contains 16 residues. Deletions cut 5 bases from V and 0 bases from J, with 15 bases between. Germline V lookup: CDR1 SEHNR, CDR2 FQNEAQ (reference sequence). The CDR3 sequence: CASSPGQPSSTDTQYF. The CDR3 region has the DNA TGTGCCAGCAGCCCAGGACAGCCCTCTAGCACAGATACGCAGTATTTT.

This clonotype has only a few counts. V is TRBV10-3 and J is TRBJ2-6, with a tentative D call TRBD1 (6 bases). This CDR3 contains 16 residues. Germline lookup yields CDR1 ENHRY and CDR2 SYGVKD. Trimming removed 7 bases at V and 0 bases at J, with 13 bases between. The CDR3 sequence is CAIKGVLSSGANVLTF. CDR3 in DNA: TGTGCCATCAAGGGGGTACTCAGCTCTGGGGCCAACGTCCTGACTTTC.

The chain uses TRBV7-9 and TRBJ1-1, with unresolved D. Germline CDR1 SEHNR, CDR2 FQNEAQ (reference sequence). V lost 5 bases and J lost 10, with 20 bases in between. The CDR3 spans 14 residues. CDR3: CASSGVDRTSGAFF. The CDR3 region has the DNA TGTGCCAGCAGCGGAGTGGACCGGACCTCGGGAGCTTTCTTT.

This clonotype was recorded at least ten times. J is TRBJ2-2 and V is TRBV7-9; the match to TRBD2 covers 15 bases. The CDR3 runs 20 residues. V dropped 3 bases and J dropped 3; count of bases not matched to a gene: 11. Germline V gene lookup returns CDR1 SEHNR and CDR2 FQNEAQ (reference sequence). CDR3 in DNA: TGTGCCAGCAGCTTTCCCTCCGGACTAGCGGGGGGGCCAGACACCGGGGAGCTGTTTTTT. Protein: CASSFPSGLAGGPDTGELFF.

In its sample, this clonotype was seen many times. The genes are TRBV6-2 or TRBV6-3 and TRBJ2-5; D perhaps matches TRBD2 (6 bases). CDR3 size: 15 residues. Germline CDR1 and CDR2: MNHEY and SVGEGT. V was trimmed by 2 bases and J by 2 bases, leaving 12 bases between them. The CDR3 DNA is TGTGCCAGCAGTTACGGGGCGGGAACACAAGAGACCCAGTACTTC. It translates to CASSYGAGTQETQYF.

The chain has TRBV27 and TRBJ1-2, with D maybe TRBD1 (5 bases). Per the germline V gene, CDR1 is MNHEY and CDR2 is SMNVEV (reference sequence). The CDR3 has 14 amino acids. Deletions cut 7 bases from V and 8 bases from J, with 20 bases between. The CDR3 here is CASMSVRARDGYTF. The CDR3 nucleotides read TGTGCCAGCATGTCAGTCAGGGCCCGTGACGGCTACACCTTC.

This clonotype turned up a few times. The chain has TRBV7-2 and TRBJ2-2, with D uncertain. CDR1 is SGHTA, CDR2 FQGNSA, per germline. The V end lost 5 bases, the J end lost 7 bases, and 17 bases lay between the germline ends. The CDR3 has 15 residues. For the CDR3, the DNA is TGTGCCAGCAGCCCCCTCGCTAGGAGTGGCGGGGAGCTGTTTTTT. Translated: CASSPLARSGGELFF.